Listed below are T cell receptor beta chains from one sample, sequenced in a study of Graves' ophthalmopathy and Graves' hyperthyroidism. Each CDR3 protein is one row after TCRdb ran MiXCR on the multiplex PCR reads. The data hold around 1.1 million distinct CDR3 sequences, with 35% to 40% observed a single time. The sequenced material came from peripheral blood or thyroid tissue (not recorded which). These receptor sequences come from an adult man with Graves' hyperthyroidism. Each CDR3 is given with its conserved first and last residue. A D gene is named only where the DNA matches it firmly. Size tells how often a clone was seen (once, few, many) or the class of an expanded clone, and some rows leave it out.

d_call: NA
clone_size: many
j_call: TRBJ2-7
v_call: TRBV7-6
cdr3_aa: CASSFKLAGDRLYEQYF
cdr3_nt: TGTGCCAGCAGCTTTAAATTGGCGGGTGATCGCCTCTACGAGCAGTACTTC

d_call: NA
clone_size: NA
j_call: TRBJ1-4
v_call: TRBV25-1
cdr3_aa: CASSDRRGSEKLFF
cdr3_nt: TGTGCCAGCAGTGATAGACGGGGTAGCGAAAAACTGTTTTTT

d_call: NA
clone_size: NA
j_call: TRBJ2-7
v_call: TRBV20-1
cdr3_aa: CSATSASYEQYF
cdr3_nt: TGCAGTGCTACCTCCGCGAGTTACGAGCAGTACTTC

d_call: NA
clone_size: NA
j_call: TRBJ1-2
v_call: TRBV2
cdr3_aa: CASNRGQGAFGYTF
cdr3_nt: TGTGCCAGCAACCGAGGGCAGGGAGCTTTTGGCTACACCTTC

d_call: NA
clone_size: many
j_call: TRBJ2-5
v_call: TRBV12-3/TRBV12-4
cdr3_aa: CASSSSGALGETQYF
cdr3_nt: TGTGCCAGCAGTTCGAGCGGCGCATTGGGGGAGACCCAGTACTTC

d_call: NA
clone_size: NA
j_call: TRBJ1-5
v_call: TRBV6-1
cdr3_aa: CASVGPYSNQPQHF
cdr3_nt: TGTGCCAGCGTCGGACCTTATAGCAATCAGCCCCAGCATTTT

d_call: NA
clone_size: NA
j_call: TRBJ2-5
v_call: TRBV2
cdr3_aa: CASSPNWTEETQYF
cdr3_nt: TGTGCCAGCTCACCAAATTGGACAGAAGAGACCCAGTACTTC

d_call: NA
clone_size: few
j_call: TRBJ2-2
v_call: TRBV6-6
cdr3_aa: CASRFRGLPPHTGELFF
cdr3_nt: TGTGCCAGCAGGTTCAGGGGTCTACCCCCCCACACCGGGGAGCTGTTTTTT

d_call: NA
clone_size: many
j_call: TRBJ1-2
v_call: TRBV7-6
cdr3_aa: CASSSRTLYGYTF
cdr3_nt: TGTGCCAGCAGCTCACGGACGCTCTATGGCTACACCTTC

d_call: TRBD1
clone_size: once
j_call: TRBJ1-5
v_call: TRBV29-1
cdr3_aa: CSLDRGPNQPQHF
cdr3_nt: TGCAGTCTCGACAGGGGCCCAAATCAGCCCCAGCATTTT

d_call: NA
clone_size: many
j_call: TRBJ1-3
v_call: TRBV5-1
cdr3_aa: CASSLSGLTGNTIYF
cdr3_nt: TGCGCCAGCAGCTTGTCGGGGCTAACTGGAAACACCATATATTTT

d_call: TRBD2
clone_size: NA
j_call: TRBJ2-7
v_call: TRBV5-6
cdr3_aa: CAWSRTSGEQYF
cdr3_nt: TGTGCCTGGAGTCGGACTAGCGGCGAGCAGTACTTC

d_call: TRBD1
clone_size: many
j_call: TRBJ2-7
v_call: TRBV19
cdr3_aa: CASTAQSGTGAYEQYF
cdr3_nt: TGTGCCAGTACCGCGCAATCCGGGACAGGCGCCTACGAGCAGTACTTC

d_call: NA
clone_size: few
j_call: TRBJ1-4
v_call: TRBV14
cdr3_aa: CASSRRWGNEKLFF
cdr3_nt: TGTGCCAGCAGCCGGCGATGGGGTAATGAAAAACTGTTTTTT

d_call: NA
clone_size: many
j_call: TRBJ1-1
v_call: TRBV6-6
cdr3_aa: CASRGAGPNTEAFF
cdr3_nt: TGTGCCAGCAGGGGGGCGGGCCCGAACACTGAAGCTTTCTTT

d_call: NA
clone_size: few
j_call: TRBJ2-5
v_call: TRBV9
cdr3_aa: CASSVAGRAGETQYF
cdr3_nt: TGTGCCAGCAGCGTAGCAGGCAGGGCGGGGGAGACCCAGTACTTC

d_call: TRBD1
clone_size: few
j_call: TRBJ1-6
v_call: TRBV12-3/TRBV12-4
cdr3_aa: CASRLRGIYSPLHF
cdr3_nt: TGTGCCAGCAGACTCAGGGGGATTTATTCACCCCTCCACTTT

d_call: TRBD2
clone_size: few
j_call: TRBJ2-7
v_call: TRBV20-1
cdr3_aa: CSASPSGSSYEQYF
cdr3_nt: TGCAGTGCTAGTCCTAGCGGAAGCTCCTACGAGCAGTACTTC

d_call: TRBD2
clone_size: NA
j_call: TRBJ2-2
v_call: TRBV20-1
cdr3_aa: CSASGLGLGELFF
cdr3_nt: TGCAGTGCTTCGGGACTAGGCCTAGGGGAGCTGTTTTTT

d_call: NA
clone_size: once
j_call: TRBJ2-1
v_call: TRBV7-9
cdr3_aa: CASSQLIHEQFF
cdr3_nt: TGTGCCAGCAGCCAACTCATCCATGAGCAGTTCTTC

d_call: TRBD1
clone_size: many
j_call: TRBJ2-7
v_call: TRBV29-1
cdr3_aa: CSVWGTGHLEQYF
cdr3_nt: TGCAGCGTTTGGGGGACAGGGCACCTCGAGCAGTACTTC

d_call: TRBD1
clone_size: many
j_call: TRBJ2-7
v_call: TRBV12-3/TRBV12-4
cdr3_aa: CASSTTGGPYEQYF
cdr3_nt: TGTGCCAGTAGTACGACAGGGGGACCCTACGAGCAGTACTTC

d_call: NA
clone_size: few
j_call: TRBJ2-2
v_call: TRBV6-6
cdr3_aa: CASSSRGRQGGSGELFF
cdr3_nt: TGTGCCAGCAGTTCTCGTGGGCGGCAGGGAGGATCCGGGGAGCTGTTTTTT

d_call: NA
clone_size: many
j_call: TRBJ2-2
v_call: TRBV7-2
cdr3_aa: CASSFIRGPGVGELFF
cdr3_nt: TGTGCCAGCAGCTTCATACGGGGGCCGGGTGTCGGGGAGCTGTTTTTT

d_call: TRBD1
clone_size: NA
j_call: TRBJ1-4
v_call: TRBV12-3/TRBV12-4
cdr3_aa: CASSLGAGTVEKLFF
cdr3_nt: TGTGCCAGCAGTCTAGGAGCCGGGACAGTTGAAAAACTGTTTTTT

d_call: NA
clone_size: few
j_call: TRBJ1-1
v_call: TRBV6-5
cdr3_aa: CASSYTIGLNTEAFF
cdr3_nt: TGTGCCAGCAGTTACACAATAGGGCTGAACACTGAAGCTTTCTTT

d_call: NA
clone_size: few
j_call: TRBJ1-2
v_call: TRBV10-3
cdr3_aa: CAISEQGSNYGYTF
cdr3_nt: TGTGCCATCAGTGAGCAAGGATCTAACTATGGCTACACCTTC

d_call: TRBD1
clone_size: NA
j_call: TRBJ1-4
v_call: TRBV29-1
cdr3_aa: CSVLRQGRGVELFF
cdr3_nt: TGCAGCGTTCTGCGACAGGGGAGAGGTGTCGAACTGTTTTTT

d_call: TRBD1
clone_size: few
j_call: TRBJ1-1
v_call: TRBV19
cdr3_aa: CASSRQQGYLGTEAFF
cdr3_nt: TGTGCCAGTAGTAGACAACAGGGGTATTTGGGCACTGAAGCTTTCTTT

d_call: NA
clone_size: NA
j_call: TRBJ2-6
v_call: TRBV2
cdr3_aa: CASSAQDSYGANVLTF
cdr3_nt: TGTGCCAGCAGTGCCCAGGACAGCTATGGGGCCAACGTCCTGACTTTC

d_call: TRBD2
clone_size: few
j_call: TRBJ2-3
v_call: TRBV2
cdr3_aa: CASSERLAGGDTQYF
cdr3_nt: TGTGCCAGCAGCGAACGACTAGCGGGAGGAGATACGCAGTATTTT

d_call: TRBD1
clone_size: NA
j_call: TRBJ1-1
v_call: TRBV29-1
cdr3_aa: CSLARDRVNTEAFF
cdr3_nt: TGCAGCTTAGCTCGGGACAGGGTGAACACTGAAGCTTTCTTT

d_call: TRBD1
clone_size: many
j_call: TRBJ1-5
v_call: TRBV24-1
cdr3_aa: CATSDWTGTNQPQHF
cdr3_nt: TGTGCCACCAGTGATTGGACAGGTACCAATCAGCCCCAGCATTTT

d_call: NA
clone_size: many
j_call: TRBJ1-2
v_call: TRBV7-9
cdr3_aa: CASSGMRTPYGYTF
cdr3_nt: TGTGCCAGCAGCGGAATGAGGACCCCCTATGGCTACACCTTC

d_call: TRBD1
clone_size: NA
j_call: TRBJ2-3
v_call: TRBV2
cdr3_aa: CASMSRGRVTQYF
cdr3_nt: TGTGCCAGCATGAGCAGGGGGAGAGTTACGCAGTATTTT

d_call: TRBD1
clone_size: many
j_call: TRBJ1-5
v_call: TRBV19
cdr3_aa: CASSIRRDRGRGHQPQHF
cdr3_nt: TGTGCCAGTAGTATACGTCGGGACAGGGGTCGGGGCCACCAGCCCCAGCATTTT

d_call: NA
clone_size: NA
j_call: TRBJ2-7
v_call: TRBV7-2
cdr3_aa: CVSSSTGYEQYF
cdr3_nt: TGTGTCAGCAGCTCTACGGGTTACGAGCAGTACTTC

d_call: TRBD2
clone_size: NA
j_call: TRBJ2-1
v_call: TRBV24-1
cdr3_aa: CATSDLTSGRPNEQFF
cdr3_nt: TGTGCCACCAGTGATTTAACTAGCGGGAGGCCCAATGAGCAGTTCTTC

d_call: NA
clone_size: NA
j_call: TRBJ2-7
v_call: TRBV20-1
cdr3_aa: CSASTASTTYEQYF
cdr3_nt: TGCAGTGCTAGTACTGCTAGCACCACCTACGAGCAGTACTTC

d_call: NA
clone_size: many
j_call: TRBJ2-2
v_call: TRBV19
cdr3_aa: CASTLGRYTGELFF
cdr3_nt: TGTGCCAGTACGCTAGGCCGGTACACCGGGGAGCTGTTTTTT

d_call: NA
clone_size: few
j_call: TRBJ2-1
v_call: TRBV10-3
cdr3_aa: CASSRGGVEQFF
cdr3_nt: TGTGCCAGCTCGAGAGGGGGGGTTGAGCAGTTCTTC

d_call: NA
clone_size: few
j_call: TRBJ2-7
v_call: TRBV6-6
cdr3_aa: CASSYGEQYEQYF
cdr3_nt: TGTGCCAGCAGCTATGGGGAGCAATACGAGCAGTACTTC

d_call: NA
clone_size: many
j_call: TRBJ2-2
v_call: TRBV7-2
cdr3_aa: CASSPGGGLGTGELFF
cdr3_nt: TGTGCCAGCAGCCCAGGGGGGGGTCTAGGCACCGGGGAGCTGTTTTTT

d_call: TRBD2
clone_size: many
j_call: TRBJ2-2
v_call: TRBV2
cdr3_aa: CATLSSGSITGELFF
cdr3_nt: TGTGCCACACTATCTAGCGGGAGTATTACCGGGGAGCTGTTTTTT

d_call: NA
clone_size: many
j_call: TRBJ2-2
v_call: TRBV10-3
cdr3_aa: CAISESSDFTGELFF
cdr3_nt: TGTGCCATCAGTGAGTCCAGTGACTTCACCGGGGAGCTGTTTTTT

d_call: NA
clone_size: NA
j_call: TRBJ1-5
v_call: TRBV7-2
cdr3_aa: CASSLEVSVNQPQHF
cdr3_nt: TGTGCCAGCAGCTTAGAGGTATCGGTCAATCAGCCCCAGCATTTT

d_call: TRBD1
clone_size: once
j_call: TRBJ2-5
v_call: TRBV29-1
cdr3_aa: CSAQGTGAATQYF
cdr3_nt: TGCAGCGCGCAAGGGACAGGGGCAGCGACCCAGTACTTC

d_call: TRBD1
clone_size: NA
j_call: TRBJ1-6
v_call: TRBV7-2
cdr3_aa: CAWSLGTGTNSPLHF
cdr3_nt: TGTGCCTGGAGTCTCGGGACAGGGACTAATTCACCCCTCCACTTT

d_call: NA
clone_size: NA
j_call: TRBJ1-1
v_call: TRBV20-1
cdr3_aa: CSASLEAFF
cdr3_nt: TGCAGTGCTAGCCTTGAAGCTTTCTTT

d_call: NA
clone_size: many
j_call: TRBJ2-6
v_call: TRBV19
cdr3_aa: CASSIVRGSGANVLTF
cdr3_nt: TGTGCCAGTAGTATTGTGCGGGGCTCTGGGGCCAACGTCCTGACTTTC

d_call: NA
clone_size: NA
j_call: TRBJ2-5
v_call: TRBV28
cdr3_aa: CASSLSADEQETQYF
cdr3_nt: TGTGCCAGCAGTTTATCCGCTGACGAACAAGAGACCCAGTACTTC

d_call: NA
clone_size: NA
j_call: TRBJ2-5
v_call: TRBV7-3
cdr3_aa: CASSSYRDASETQYF
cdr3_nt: TGTGCCAGCAGCTCATACCGGGACGCCTCTGAGACCCAGTACTTC

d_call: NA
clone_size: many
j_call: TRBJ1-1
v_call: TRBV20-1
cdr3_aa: CSARDEGAVNTEAFF
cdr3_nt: TGCAGTGCTAGAGACGAGGGAGCCGTGAACACTGAAGCTTTCTTT

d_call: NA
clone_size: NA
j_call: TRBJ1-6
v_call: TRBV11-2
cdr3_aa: CASSLASGLSNSPLHF
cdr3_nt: TGTGCCAGCAGCTTAGCGTCAGGGCTCAGTAATTCACCCCTCCACTTT

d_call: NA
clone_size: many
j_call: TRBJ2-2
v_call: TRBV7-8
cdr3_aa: CASSPTLSGELFF
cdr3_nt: TGTGCCAGCAGCCCGACTCTATCTGGGGAGCTGTTTTTT

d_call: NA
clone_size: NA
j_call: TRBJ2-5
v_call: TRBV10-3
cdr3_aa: CAISYRETQYF
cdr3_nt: TGTGCCATCAGTTACAGAGAGACCCAGTACTTC

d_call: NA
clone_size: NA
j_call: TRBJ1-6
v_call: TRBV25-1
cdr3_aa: CASSRPGGDSPLHF
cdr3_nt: TGTGCCAGCAGCAGACCAGGTGGGGATTCACCCCTCCACTTT

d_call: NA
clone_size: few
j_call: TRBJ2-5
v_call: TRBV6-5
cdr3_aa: CASRNRDQETQYF
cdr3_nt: TGTGCCAGCAGGAACAGGGATCAAGAGACCCAGTACTTC

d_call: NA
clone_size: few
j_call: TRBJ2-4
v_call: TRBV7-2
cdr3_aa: CASSEGLAKNIQYF
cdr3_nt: TGTGCCAGCAGTGAAGGCCTAGCCAAAAACATTCAGTACTTC